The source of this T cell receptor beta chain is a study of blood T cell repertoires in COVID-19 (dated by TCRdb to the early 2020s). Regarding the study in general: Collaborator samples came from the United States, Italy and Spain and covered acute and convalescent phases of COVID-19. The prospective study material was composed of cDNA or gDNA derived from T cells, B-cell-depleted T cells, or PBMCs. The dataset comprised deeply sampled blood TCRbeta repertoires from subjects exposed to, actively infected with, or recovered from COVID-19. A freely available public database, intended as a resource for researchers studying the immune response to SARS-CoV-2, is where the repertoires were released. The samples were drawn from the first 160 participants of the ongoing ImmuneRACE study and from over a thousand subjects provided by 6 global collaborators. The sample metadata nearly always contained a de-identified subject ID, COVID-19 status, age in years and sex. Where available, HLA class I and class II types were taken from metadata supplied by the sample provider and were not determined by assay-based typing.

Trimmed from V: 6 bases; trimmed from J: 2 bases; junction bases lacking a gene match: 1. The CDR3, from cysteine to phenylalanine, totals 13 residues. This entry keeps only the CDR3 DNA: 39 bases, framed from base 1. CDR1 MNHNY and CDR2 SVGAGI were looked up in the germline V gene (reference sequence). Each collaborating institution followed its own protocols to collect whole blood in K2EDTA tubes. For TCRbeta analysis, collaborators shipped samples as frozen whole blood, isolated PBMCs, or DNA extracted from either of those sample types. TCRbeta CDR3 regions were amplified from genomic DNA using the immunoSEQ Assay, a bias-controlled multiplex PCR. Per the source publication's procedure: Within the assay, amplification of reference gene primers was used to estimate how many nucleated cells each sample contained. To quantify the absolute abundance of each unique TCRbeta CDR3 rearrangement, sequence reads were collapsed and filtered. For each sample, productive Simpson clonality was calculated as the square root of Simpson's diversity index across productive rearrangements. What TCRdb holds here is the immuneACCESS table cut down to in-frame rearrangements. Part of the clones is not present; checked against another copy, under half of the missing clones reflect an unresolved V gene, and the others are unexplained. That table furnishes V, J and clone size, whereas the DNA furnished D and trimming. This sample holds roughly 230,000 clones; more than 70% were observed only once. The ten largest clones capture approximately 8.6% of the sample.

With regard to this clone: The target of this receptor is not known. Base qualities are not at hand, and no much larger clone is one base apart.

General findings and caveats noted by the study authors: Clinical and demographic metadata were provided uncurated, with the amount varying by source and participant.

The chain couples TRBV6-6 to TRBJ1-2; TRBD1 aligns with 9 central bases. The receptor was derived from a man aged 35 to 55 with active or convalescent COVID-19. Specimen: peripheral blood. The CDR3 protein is CASRQGANYGYTF. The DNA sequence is TGTGCCAGCAGACAGGGGGCGAACTATGGCTACACCTTC.